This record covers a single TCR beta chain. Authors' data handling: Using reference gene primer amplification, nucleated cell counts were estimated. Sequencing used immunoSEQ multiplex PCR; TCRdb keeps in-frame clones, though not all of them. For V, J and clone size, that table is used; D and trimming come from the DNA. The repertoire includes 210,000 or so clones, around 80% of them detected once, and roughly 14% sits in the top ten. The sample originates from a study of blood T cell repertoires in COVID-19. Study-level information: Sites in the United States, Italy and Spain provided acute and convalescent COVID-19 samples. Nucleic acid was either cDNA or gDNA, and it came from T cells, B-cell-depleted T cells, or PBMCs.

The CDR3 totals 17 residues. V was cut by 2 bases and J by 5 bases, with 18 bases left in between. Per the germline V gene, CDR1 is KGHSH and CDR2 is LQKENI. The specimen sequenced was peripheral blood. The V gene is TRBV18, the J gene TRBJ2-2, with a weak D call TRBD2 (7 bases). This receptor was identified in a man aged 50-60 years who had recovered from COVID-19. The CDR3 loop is CASSPFGRGARTGELFF. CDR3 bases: TGTGCCAGCTCACCATTTGGTCGGGGGGCACGGACCGGGGAGCTGTTTTTT.